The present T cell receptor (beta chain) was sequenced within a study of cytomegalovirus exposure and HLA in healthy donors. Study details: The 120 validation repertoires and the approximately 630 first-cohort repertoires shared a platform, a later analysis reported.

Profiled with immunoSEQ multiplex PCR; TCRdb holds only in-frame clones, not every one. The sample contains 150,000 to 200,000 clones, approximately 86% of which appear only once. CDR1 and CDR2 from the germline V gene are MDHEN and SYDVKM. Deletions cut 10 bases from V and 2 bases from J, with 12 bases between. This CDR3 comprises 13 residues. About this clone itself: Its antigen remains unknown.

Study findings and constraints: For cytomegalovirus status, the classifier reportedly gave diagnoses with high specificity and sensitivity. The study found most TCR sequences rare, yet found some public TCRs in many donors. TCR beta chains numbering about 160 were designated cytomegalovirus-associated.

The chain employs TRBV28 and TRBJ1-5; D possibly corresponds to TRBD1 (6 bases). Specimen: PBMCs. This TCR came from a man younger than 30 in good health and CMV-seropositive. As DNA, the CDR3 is TGTGCCACCAGGACAGAGGGCAATCAGCCCCAGCATTTT. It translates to CATRTEGNQPQHF.